The clone carrying this T cell receptor (beta chain) has more than one count but fewer than ten. The antigen remains unidentified. These data are taken from a study of cytomegalovirus exposure and HLA in healthy donors. The study's findings and limits: A later analysis by the authors found several of the most significant clusters apparently linked to common viral pathogens.

The junction had 16 bases not matched to a gene; V was cut back by 2 bases and J by 4 bases. The CDR3 extends over 18 amino acids. Germline V CDR1 and CDR2: MDHEN, SYDVKM. A multiplex PCR was run with 60 Vbeta primers and 13 Jbeta primers. Clones were read by immunoSEQ multiplex PCR, and TCRdb kept only the in-frame ones, dropping some. The repertoire includes 150,000 to 200,000 clones, about 79% of them detected once, and 1.5% to 2% sits in the top ten. The clonotype comes from a man aged 18 to 29 in good health and CMV-seronegative. The chain combines TRBV28 with TRBJ1-2; 7 nucleotides match TRBD1. Sample: PBMCs. The CDR3 region has the DNA TGTGCCAGCAGTTTACCCTCAGGGACAGCCTTTCTTCCCTATGGCTACACCTTC. This sequence encodes CASSLPSGTAFLPYGYTF.